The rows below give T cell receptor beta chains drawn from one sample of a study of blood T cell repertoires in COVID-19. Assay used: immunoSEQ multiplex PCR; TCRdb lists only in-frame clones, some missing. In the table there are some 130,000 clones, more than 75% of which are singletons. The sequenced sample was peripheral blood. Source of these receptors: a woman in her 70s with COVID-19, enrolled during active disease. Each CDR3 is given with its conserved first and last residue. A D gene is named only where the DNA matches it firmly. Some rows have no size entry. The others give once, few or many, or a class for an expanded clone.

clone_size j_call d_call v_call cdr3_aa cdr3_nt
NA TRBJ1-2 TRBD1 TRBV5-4 CASSSTGKIYGYTF TGTGCCAGCAGCTCGACAGGGAAGATCTATGGCTACACCTTC
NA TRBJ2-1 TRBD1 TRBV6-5 CASSSSTGPSYNEQFF TGTGCCAGCAGTTCCTCGACAGGGCCCTCCTACAATGAGCAGTTCTTC
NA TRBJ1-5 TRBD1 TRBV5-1 CASSRGQGDQPQHF TGCGCCAGCAGCAGGGGACAGGGGGACCAGCCCCAGCATTTT
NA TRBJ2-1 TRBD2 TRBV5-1 CASSLVRGGSSYNEQFF TGCGCCAGCAGCTTGGTAAGGGGCGGGAGCTCCTACAATGAGCAGTTCTTC
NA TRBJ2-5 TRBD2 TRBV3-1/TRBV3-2 CASSQTSTNQETQYF TGTGCCAGCAGCCAGACTAGCACCAACCAAGAGACCCAGTACTTC
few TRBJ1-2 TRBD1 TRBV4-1 CASSQGRGTGGLYGYTF TGCGCCAGCAGCCAAGGGCGAGGGACAGGGGGCTTGTATGGCTACACCTTC
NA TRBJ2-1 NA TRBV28 CASSFVTNEQFF TGTGCCAGCAGTTTTGTAACAAATGAGCAGTTCTTC
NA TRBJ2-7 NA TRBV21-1 CASNQGQGLHEQYF TGTGCCAGCAATCAGGGACAGGGGCTCCACGAGCAGTACTTC
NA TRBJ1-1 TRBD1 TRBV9 CASSFRDRPTEAFF TGTGCCAGCAGCTTCCGGGACAGGCCCACTGAAGCTTTCTTT
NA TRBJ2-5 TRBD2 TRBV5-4 CASSWGLAGGQETQYF TGTGCCAGCAGCTGGGGACTAGCGGGGGGACAAGAGACCCAGTACTTC
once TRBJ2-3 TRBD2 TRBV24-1 CATSDGGAGTDTQYF TGTGCCACCAGTGACGGGGGGGCCGGTACAGATACGCAGTATTTT
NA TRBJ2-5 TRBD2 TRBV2 CASSPSGQETQYF TGTGCCAGCAGTCCTAGCGGACAAGAGACCCAGTACTTC
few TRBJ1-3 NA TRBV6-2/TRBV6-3 CASSYSVGETGNTIYF TGTGCCAGCAGTTACTCGGTCGGAGAGACTGGAAACACCATATATTTT
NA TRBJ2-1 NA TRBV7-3 CASSLSPLQALRPPNENEQFF TGTGCCAGCAGCTTAAGCCCCCTTCAGGCGCTACGCCCGCCTAATGAGAATGAGCAGTTCTTC
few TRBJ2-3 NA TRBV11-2 CASSAVVVADTQYF TGTGCCAGCAGTGCCGTCGTAGTCGCAGATACGCAGTATTTT
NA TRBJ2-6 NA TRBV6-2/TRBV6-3 CASSGGQGGPGANVLTF TGTGCCAGCAGTGGCGGACAGGGAGGGCCTGGGGCCAACGTCCTGACTTTC
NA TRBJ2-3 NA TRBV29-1 CSVRQAITDTQYF TGCAGCGTTCGACAGGCCATCACAGATACGCAGTATTTT
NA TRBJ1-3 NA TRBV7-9 CASSFGGVGNTIYF TGTGCCAGCAGCTTTGGGGGCGTTGGAAACACCATATATTTT
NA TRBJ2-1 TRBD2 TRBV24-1 CATSDSGIGTSVIDEQFF TGTGCCACCAGTGATTCTGGAATAGGGACTAGCGTGATCGATGAGCAGTTCTTC
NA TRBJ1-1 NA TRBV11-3 CASSLTGKTEAFF TGTGCCAGCAGCCTAACAGGGAAGACTGAAGCTTTCTTT
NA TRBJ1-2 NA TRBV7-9 CASSSSRGNYGYTF TGTGCCAGCAGCTCCAGCCGGGGGAACTATGGCTACACCTTC
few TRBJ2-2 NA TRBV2 CASSDFQMNTGELFF TGTGCCAGCAGTGATTTTCAGATGAACACCGGGGAGCTGTTTTTT
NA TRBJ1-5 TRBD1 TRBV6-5 CASRQTGERQPQHF TGTGCCAGCAGACAGACAGGGGAGAGGCAGCCCCAGCATTTT
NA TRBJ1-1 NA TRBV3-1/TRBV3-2 CASSPHPGQKNTEAFF TGTGCCAGCAGCCCCCATCCGGGACAAAAGAACACTGAAGCTTTCTTT
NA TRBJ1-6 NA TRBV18 CASSLSAGTTYNSPLHF TGTGCCAGCTCACTGTCAGCAGGGACTACCTATAATTCACCCCTCCACTTT
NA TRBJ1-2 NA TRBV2 CASSDGQGYGYTF TGTGCCAGCAGTGATGGGCAGGGGTATGGCTACACCTTC
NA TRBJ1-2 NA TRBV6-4 CASTTREGLRGGYTF TGTGCCAGCACCACTCGGGAGGGCTTGCGAGGTGGCTACACCTTC
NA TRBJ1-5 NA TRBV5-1 CASSLGTNQPQHF TGCGCCAGCAGCTTGGGCACTAATCAGCCCCAGCATTTT
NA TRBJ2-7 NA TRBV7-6 CASSLGGVYSNEQYF TGTGCCAGCAGCTTGGGAGGTGTTTACTCTAACGAGCAGTACTTC
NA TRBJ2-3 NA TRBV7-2 CASSLGPTDTQYF TGTGCCAGCAGCTTAGGGCCGACAGATACGCAGTATTTT
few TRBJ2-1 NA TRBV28 CASRLPMGLEQFF TGTGCCAGCAGGCTCCCTATGGGGCTCGAGCAGTTCTTC
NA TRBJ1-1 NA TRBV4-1 CASSQVSSTEAFF TGCGCCAGCAGCCAAGTCTCCAGCACTGAAGCTTTCTTT
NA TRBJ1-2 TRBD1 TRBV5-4 CASSATGTYGYTF TGTGCCAGCAGCGCGACAGGGACCTATGGCTACACCTTC
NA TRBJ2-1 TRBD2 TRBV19 CASSMSVAGGRDEQFF TGTGCCAGTAGTATGTCCGTGGCGGGGGGGCGAGATGAGCAGTTCTTC
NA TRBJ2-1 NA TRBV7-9 CASSLAMDTREQFF TGTGCCAGCAGCTTAGCGATGGACACCCGGGAGCAGTTCTTC
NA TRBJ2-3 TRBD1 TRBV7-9 CASSSTGEATDTQYF TGTGCCAGCAGCTCGACAGGGGAAGCAACAGATACGCAGTATTTT
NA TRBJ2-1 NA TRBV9 CASSARPDFRSYNEQFF TGTGCCAGCAGCGCCCGTCCGGACTTCCGCTCCTACAATGAGCAGTTCTTC
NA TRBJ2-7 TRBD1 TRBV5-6 CASSLGLWRTGAIEQYF TGTGCCAGCAGCTTGGGGTTATGGCGGACAGGGGCCATCGAGCAGTACTTC
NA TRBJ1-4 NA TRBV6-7 CASSLTGIEEKLFF TGTGCCAGCAGTTTAACAGGGATTGAGGAAAAACTGTTTTTT
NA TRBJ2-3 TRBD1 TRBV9 CASSENTGTGGTDTQYF TGTGCCAGCAGCGAGAATACCGGGACAGGGGGGACAGATACGCAGTATTTT
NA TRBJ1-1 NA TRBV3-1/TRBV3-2 CASSQVRGTEAFF TGTGCCAGCAGCCAAGTTAGGGGGACTGAAGCTTTCTTT
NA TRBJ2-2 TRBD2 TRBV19 CASSIIGLAGGSNTGELFF TGTGCCAGTAGTATCATTGGCCTAGCGGGGGGGTCGAACACCGGGGAGCTGTTTTTT
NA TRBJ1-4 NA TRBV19 CASSTGRDNEKLFF TGTGCCAGTAGTACGGGCAGGGATAATGAAAAACTGTTTTTT
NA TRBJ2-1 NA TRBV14 CASSRIRGAGDEQFF TGTGCCAGCAGCCGAATCCGGGGGGCCGGGGATGAGCAGTTCTTC
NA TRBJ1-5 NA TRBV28 CASSPSQGATQPQHF TGTGCCAGCAGTCCATCCCAAGGGGCGACTCAGCCCCAGCATTTT
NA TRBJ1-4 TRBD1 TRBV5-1 CASSSAPGGTTNEKLFF TGCGCCAGCAGCTCAGCCCCAGGGGGCACAACTAATGAAAAACTGTTTTTT
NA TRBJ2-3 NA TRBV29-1 CSVGRGGSKSDTQYF TGCAGCGTTGGTCGCGGCGGATCAAAATCAGATACGCAGTATTTT
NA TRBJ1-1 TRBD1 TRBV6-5 CASSQGTGVTEAFF TGTGCCAGCAGCCAAGGGACAGGGGTGACTGAAGCTTTCTTT
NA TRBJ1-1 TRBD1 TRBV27 CASSLSGTGRTEAFF TGTGCCAGCAGTTTATCCGGGACAGGGAGAACTGAAGCTTTCTTT
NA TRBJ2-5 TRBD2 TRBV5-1 CASSLAFRAGEEETQYF TGCGCCAGCAGCTTGGCCTTCCGAGCGGGGGAAGAGGAGACCCAGTACTTC
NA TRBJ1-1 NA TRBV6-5 CAASQAGTNTEAFF TGTGCCGCCTCCCAGGCCGGAACGAACACTGAAGCTTTCTTT
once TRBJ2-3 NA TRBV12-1 CASTNLARDYPRTDTQYF TGTGCCAGCACCAACCTGGCCCGGGACTATCCCCGCACAGATACGCAGTATTTT
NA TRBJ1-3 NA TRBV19 CASSTPGEGSSGNTIYF TGTGCCAGTAGTACCCCGGGGGAAGGGAGCTCTGGAAACACCATATATTTT
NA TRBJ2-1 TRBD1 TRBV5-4 CASSRTGGGNEQFF TGTGCCAGCAGCCGAACAGGGGGCGGGAATGAGCAGTTCTTC
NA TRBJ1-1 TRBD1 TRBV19 CASSWGSRGRAEAFF TGTGCCAGTAGCTGGGGATCCAGGGGGCGCGCTGAAGCTTTCTTT
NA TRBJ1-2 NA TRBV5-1 CASSARPRGNYGYTF TGCGCCAGCAGCGCCCGGCCTAGGGGCAACTATGGCTACACCTTC
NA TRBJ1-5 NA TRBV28 CASSPERLGGNQPQHF TGTGCCAGCAGTCCGGAGAGACTAGGGGGCAATCAGCCCCAGCATTTT